This section outlines one T cell receptor beta chain sequence together with its context. Ages ranged from about 18 to 89 years, with residence in around 24 US areas. The entry originates in a study of blood T cell repertoires in COVID-19. Across the whole study: Sites across the United States, Italy and Spain contributed samples from acute and convalescent COVID-19. Nucleic acid was either cDNA or gDNA, and it came from T cells, B-cell-depleted T cells, or PBMCs.

CDR3 length: 15 residues. V gave up 2 bases and J gave up 0 bases, with 9 bases separating them. Original handling: From reference gene primer amplification, estimates of nucleated cell counts were derived. Some clones are missing from TCRdb's copy, which holds only in-frame ones; the method was immunoSEQ multiplex PCR. V and J calls and clone size are those listed in that table; D and trimming were worked out from the DNA. This sample has about 160,000 clones, with over 75% found just once. The V call is TRBV23-1, the J call TRBJ2-3; a weak D match, TRBD2 (5 bases). TRBV23-1 is an ORF for which the function is uncertain. The specimen was PBMCs or T cells enriched from blood (not recorded which). The TCR sequence derives from a woman aged 35 to 49 with acute COVID-19. In DNA form, the CDR3 reads TGCGCCAGCAGTCAACGGGGTTCTAGCACAGATACGCAGTATTTT. As protein: CASSQRGSSTDTQYF.